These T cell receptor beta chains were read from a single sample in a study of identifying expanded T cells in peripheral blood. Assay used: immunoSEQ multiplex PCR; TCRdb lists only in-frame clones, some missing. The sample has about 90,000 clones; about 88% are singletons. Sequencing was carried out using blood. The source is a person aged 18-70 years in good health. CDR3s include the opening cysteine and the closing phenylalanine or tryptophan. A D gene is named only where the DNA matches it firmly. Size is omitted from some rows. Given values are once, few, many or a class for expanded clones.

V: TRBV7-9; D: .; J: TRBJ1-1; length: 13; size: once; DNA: TGTGCCAGCAGCTTAAGGAACAGCCCTGAAGCTTTCTTT; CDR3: CASSLRNSPEAFF
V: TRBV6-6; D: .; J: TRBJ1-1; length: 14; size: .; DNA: TGTGCCAGCACCTTAGATAAGACTTTCACTGAAGCTTTCTTT; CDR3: CASTLDKTFTEAFF
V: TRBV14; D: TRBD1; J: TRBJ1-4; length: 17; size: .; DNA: TGTGCCAGCAGCCCGCGACATCAGGGACAGGGGAAAGGAAAACTGTTTTTT; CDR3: CASSPRHQGQGKGKLFF
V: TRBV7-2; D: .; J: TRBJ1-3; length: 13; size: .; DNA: TGTGCCAGCAGCGAGGATCTGAGAAACACCATATATTTT; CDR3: CASSEDLRNTIYF
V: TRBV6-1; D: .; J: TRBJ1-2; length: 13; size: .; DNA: TGTGCCAGCAGTGAACCAGAGACGTATGGCTACACCTTC; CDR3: CASSEPETYGYTF
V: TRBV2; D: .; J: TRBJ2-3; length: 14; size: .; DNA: TGTGCCAGCAGTGACCCAGGGGCCACAGATACGCAGTATTTT; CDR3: CASSDPGATDTQYF
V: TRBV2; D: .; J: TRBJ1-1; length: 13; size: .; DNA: TGTGCCCAGCCACCCGGGAGGCACACTGAAGCTTTCTTT; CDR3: CAQPPGRHTEAFF
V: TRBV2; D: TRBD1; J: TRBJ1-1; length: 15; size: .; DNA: TGTGCCAGCAGGTCGCAGGGGGCGAAGAACACTGAAGCTTTCTTT; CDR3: CASRSQGAKNTEAFF
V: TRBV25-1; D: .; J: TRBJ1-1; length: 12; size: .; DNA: TGTGCCAGCAGTGATCTCTGGAGGGAAGCTTTCTTT; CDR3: CASSDLWREAFF
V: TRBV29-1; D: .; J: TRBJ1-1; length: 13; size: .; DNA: TGCAGCGTTGAAAGGACAGCTAACACTGAAGCTTTCTTT; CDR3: CSVERTANTEAFF
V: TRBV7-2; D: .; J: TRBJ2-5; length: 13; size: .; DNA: TGTGCCAGCAGCTTTGCGATCCAAGAGACCCAGTACTTC; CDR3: CASSFAIQETQYF
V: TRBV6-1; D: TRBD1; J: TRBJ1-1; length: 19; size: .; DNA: TGTGCCAGCAGTGATGGGGCCTTACGGGACAGGGGCATGAACACTGAAGCTTTCTTT; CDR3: CASSDGALRDRGMNTEAFF
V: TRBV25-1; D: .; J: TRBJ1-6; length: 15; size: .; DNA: TGTGCCAGCAGTGACGAGGGTGGGGGCAATTCACCCCTCCACTTT; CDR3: CASSDEGGGNSPLHF
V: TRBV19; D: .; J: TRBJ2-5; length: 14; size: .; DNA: TGTGCCAGTAGTGTAGAGACAGGCCAAGAGACCCAGTACTTC; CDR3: CASSVETGQETQYF
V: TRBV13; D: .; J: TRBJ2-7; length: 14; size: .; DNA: TGTGCCAGCAGCTTGTTCGATAGCTCCTACGAGCAGTACTTC; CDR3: CASSLFDSSYEQYF
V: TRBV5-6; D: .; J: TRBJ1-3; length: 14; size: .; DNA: TGTGCCAGCAGCTTCGAGGGCAGGGGAAACACCATATATTTT; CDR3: CASSFEGRGNTIYF
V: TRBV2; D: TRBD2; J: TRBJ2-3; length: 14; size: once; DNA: TGTGCCAGCAGTGCTGGGACTAGAACAGATACGCAGTATTTT; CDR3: CASSAGTRTDTQYF
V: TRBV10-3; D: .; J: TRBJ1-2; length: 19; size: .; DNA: TGTGCCATCAGTGCCAGCCGTGTCCCTCAGGGAAATCTCAACTATGGCTACACCTTC; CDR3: CAISASRVPQGNLNYGYTF
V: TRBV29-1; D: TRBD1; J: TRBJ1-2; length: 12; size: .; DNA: TGCAGCGGACTTCCTCCAGGGGGCGGCTACACCTTC; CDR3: CSGLPPGGGYTF
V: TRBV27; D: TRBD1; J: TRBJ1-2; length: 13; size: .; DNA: TGTGCCAGCAGATTTGGACAGGGCGGTGGCTACACCTTC; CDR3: CASRFGQGGGYTF
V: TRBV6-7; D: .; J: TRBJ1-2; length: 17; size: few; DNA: TGTGCCAGCAGTTACTCTACTCCTGTGGGTGGAAGAGGCGGCTACACCTTC; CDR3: CASSYSTPVGGRGGYTF
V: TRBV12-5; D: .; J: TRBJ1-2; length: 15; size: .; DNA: TGTGCTAGTGGTTTGTTAGGAGAGCCTAACTATGGCTACACCTTC; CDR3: CASGLLGEPNYGYTF
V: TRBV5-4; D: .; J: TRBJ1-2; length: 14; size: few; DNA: TGTGCCAGCAGCTTGGTGGGGGGGAACTATGGCTACACCTTC; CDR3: CASSLVGGNYGYTF
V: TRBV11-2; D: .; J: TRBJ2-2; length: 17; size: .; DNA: TGTGCCAGCAGCCAAAAACGAAGGGCTTCGAGGACCGGGGAGCTGTTTTTT; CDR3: CASSQKRRASRTGELFF